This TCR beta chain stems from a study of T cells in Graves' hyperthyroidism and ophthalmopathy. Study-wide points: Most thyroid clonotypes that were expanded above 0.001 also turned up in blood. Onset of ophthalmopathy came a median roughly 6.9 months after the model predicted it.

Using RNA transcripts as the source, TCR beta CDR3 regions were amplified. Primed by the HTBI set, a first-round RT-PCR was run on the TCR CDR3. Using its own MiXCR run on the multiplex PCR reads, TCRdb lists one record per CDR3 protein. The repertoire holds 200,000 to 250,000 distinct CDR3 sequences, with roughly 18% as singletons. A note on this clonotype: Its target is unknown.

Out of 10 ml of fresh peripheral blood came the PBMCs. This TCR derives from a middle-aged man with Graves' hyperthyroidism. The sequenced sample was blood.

The DNA of the CDR3 is TGTGCCAGTAGTGGGTCCGGGCAGGGAACGGTCAGCTGGAACTATGGCTACACCTTC. It translates to CASSGSGQGTVSWNYGYTF. The chain is built from TRBV19 and TRBJ1-2; TRBD1 is a possible D gene (5 bases). The CDR3 loop spans 19 amino acids. Germline CDR1 is LNHDA and CDR2 is SQIVND (reference sequence). V was shortened by 5 bases and J by 2 bases, with 27 bases between the two germline ends.